This T cell receptor beta chain was captured in a study of T cell responses to AZD1222 COVID-19 vaccine. Study-level background: Second doses that came at about 4 or about 12 weeks were put together.

In germline, CDR1 is ENHRY, CDR2 SYGVKD. The CDR3 has 16 residues. The ends lost 0 bases at V and 1 base at J; junction bases unmatched: 4. TCRdb's copy holds only in-frame clones and misses some; the assay was immunoSEQ multiplex PCR. The sample shows some 110,000 clones, 85% to 90% of them seen only once. Study-level results: Only a handful of individuals given AZD1222 were seropositive at baseline. Repertoire sampling happened only post peak T cell response. Spike-specific TCR breadth and depth were elevated following two AZD1222 doses.

For this clone: The target antigen is unknown.

Sequenced here: peripheral blood, sampled on day 0 of AZD1222 vaccination. The rearrangement uses TRBV10-3 and TRBJ2-3; 7 bases are shared with TRBD2. The TCR was taken from an adult in good health. This chain's CDR3 is CAISESRAGGTDTQYF. Written as DNA, the CDR3 is TGTGCCATCAGTGAGTCGAGGGCGGGGGGCACAGATACGCAGTATTTT.